Included here is one TCR beta chain sequence, with context. What it recognizes is unknown. V was pared by 3 bases and J by 4 bases, with 14 bases between. CDR3 size: 15 residues. Germline V lookup: CDR1 SGDLS, CDR2 YYNGEE. TCRdb's copy holds only in-frame clones and misses some; the assay was immunoSEQ multiplex PCR. The data show tens of thousands of clones, less than 95% seen once. The record originates from a study of graft-versus-host responses after intestinal transplantation. Points from the study as a whole: The recipient marrow held GvH clones, and some of them showed up first in ileum or blood.

The sequence came from a human donor who received an intestinal transplant. V usage is TRBV9 and J usage is TRBJ2-1; a weak D match, TRBD2 (7 bases). The sequencing here drew on unstimulated CD8+ T cells sorted from spleen or lymph node cells, taken before intestinal transplant. This CDR3 reads CASSESGGGYNEQFF. The CDR3 DNA is TGTGCCAGCAGCGAGTCGGGGGGCGGGTACAATGAGCAGTTCTTC.